This note documents a single TCR beta chain sequence. The data were obtained in a study of OX40 agonist ivuxolimab in advanced cancers. Looking at the study overall: While on treatment, patients had intravenous ivuxolimab at 0.01 to 10 mg/kg every 2 weeks. Earlier treatment with anti-PD-1, anti-PD-L1 or anti-CTLA-4 was permitted, and 35% to 40% had received some.

Assay: immunoSEQ multiplex PCR; the TCRdb copy retains only in-frame clones and omits some. The sample lists about 60,000 clones; about 90% were seen once. Germline-derived CDR1 and CDR2 are SGHAT and FQNNGV. Trimming took 5 bases from V and 2 from J, leaving 10 bases between them. The CDR3 runs to 14 residues. The sequence came from an adult with an advanced solid tumor such as melanoma, head and neck, liver or kidney cancer. Sequenced material: CD4+ or CD8+ T cells sorted from blood, taken in a trial of the OX40 agonist ivuxolimab. The chain recombines TRBV11-2 with TRBJ1-3, with D possibly matching TRBD1 (6 bases). DNA for the CDR3: TGTGCCAGCAGCACACAGGGAACTGGAAACACCATATATTTT. It is translated as CASSTQGTGNTIYF.